These 19 T cell receptor beta chains originate from one sample sequenced in a study of cytomegalovirus exposure and HLA in healthy donors. Vbeta (60) and Jbeta (13) primers were used in the PCR. This table comes from immunoSEQ multiplex PCR, and its TCRdb copy is limited to in-frame clones, with some not included. Of over 100,000 clones in the sample, roughly three quarters were seen once. The specimen was PBMCs. Source of these receptors: a male donor in good health and CMV-seropositive.

This chain uses TRBV21-1 with TRBJ2-3; TRBD2, as called in the table, went unchecked against the DNA. TRBV21-1 is an annotated pseudogene. The CDR3 is made up of 17 amino acids. The CDR3 here is CASTPDGAGEGPDTQYF. The CDR3 DNA is TGTGCCAGCACCCCCGACGGAGCGGGAGAGGGCCCAGATACGCAGTATTTT.

The CDR3 protein is CAWSGQLGRGLYGYTF. The CDR3 DNA sequence: TGTGCCTGGAGTGGACAGCTCGGGAGGGGTCTCTATGGCTACACCTTC. V and J are TRBV30 and TRBJ1-2, with TRBD1 as a possible D gene (5 bases). Trimming cost V 1 base and J 4 bases, with 19 bases left between them. Per germline, CDR1 GTSNPN and CDR2 SVGIG (reference sequence). This CDR3 region has 16 residues. The complete variable domain, with remaining parts taken from reference TRBV30 and TRBJ1-2, reads SQTIHQWPATLVQPVGSPLSLECTVEGTSNPNLYWYRQAAGRGLQLLFYSVGIGQISSEVPQNLSASRPQDRQFILSSKKLLLSDSGFYLCAWSGQLGRGLYGYTFGSGTRLTVV.

J is TRBJ1-3 and V is TRBV6-5, with D possibly being TRBD1 (6 bases). This CDR3 is built from 15 residues. Per the germline V gene, CDR1 is MNHEY and CDR2 is SVGAGI. Trimming left V 5 bases short and J 1 base short, with 12 bases between. For the CDR3, the DNA is TGTGCCAGCAGTACATCAGGGGCTTCTGGAAACACCATATATTTT. Its translation: CASSTSGASGNTIYF.

The chain joins TRBV30 to TRBJ1-5; 10 bases agree with TRBD1. J lost 1 base, V lost 2 bases, and 8 bases had no gene match. Germline values: CDR1 GTSNPN, CDR2 SVGIG (reference sequence). CDR3 length equals 17 residues. The CDR3: CAWSNRDRGGSNQPQHF. CDR3 DNA: TGTGCCTGGAGTAATAGGGACAGGGGCGGCAGCAATCAGCCCCAGCATTTT.

A few counts support this clone. A far larger clone is only one base removed, so a read error is likely. The sample has other DNA sequences that encode this CDR3 too. The V and J genes are TRBV2 and TRBJ2-7, with D unclear. The CDR3 runs 13 residues. Germline CDR1 SNHLY, CDR2 FYNNEI. In DNA, the CDR3 is TGTGCCAGCACCGACGGGTCGGCCGACGATCAGTACTTC. Translation: CASTDGSADDQYF. Combining the CDR3 with reference TRBV2 and TRBJ2-7 gives the whole variable domain EPEVTQTPSHQVTQMGQEVILRCVPISNHLYFYWYRQILGQKVEFLVSFYNNEISEKSEIFDDQFSVERPDGSNFTLKIRSTKLEDSAMYFCASTDGSADDQYFGPGTRLTVT.

This clone was seen more than once but under ten times. V usage is TRBV6-1 and J usage is TRBJ2-1, with TRBD1 matching over 10 bases. The ends lost 4 bases at V and 2 bases at J; junction bases unmatched: 5. Germline CDR1 MNHNS, CDR2 SASEGT. This CDR3 contains 16 residues. CDR3: CASSAGTGDAYNEQFF. The CDR3 region has the DNA TGTGCCAGCAGTGCCGGGACAGGGGATGCCTACAATGAGCAGTTCTTC.

The CDR3 reads CASSFGAPGSGNTIYF. The CDR3, as DNA: TGTGCCAGCAGCTTCGGAGCTCCCGGCTCTGGAAACACCATATATTTT. The chain uses TRBV11-2 and TRBJ1-3; the D is unclear. V was pared by 3 bases and J by 0 bases, with 12 bases between. Per germline, CDR1 SGHAT and CDR2 FQNNGV. The length of the CDR3 is 16 residues.

In this sample, this clone turned up once. This chain uses TRBV7-9 with TRBJ2-7, with D possibly TRBD1 on 6 matching bases. Germline CDR1 is SEHNR and CDR2 is FQNEAQ (reference sequence). The V end lost 5 bases, the J end lost 1 base, and 15 bases lay between the germline ends. This CDR3 comprises 15 residues. Here the CDR3 reads CASSLDSTQSYEQYF. The CDR3 DNA sequence: TGTGCCAGCAGCCTGGACAGTACTCAGTCCTACGAGCAGTACTTC. Using reference TRBV7-9 and TRBJ2-7 for the parts outside the CDR3, the full variable domain is DTGVSQNPRHKITKRGQNVTFRCDPISEHNRLYWYRQTLGQGPEFLTYFQNEAQLEKSRLLSDRFSAERPKGSFSTLEIQRTEQGDSAMYLCASSLDSTQSYEQYFGPGTRLTVT.

V and J are TRBV7-2 and TRBJ2-7; 10 nucleotides match TRBD2. Losses at the gene ends were 3 bases for V and 5 bases for J; bases not matched to a gene: 7. Germline V lookup: CDR1 SGHTA, CDR2 FQGNSA. The length of the CDR3 is 15 residues. CDR3 region: CASSFLAGEGHEQYF. In DNA form, the CDR3 reads TGTGCCAGCAGCTTCCTAGCGGGAGAGGGCCACGAGCAGTACTTC.

This sequence joins TRBV19 and TRBJ2-6; 7 bases map to TRBD1. This CDR3 is 15 amino acids long. V trimming: 4 bases; J trimming: 2 bases; junction bases outside the gene matches: 2. Germline CDR1 reads LNHDA; CDR2 reads SQIVND (reference sequence). The CDR3 is CASSKDRAGANVLTF. Here the CDR3 DNA reads TGTGCCAGTAGTAAAGACAGGGCTGGGGCCAACGTCCTGACTTTC.

CDR3 sequence reads: CASSRTGTPGGSNIQYF. The CDR3 DNA sequence: TGTGCCAGCAGCCGGACTGGGACTCCGGGAGGTAGCAACATTCAGTACTTC. The chain recombines TRBV7-9 with TRBJ2-4; 7 bases fit TRBD2. The germline V gene has CDR1 SEHNR and CDR2 FQNEAQ (reference sequence). Unmatched junction bases numbered 17, after V lost 5 bases and J lost 7 bases. This CDR3 is built from 17 residues.

About this clone itself: At one end the junction does not follow the germline gene, possibly because of a read error. CDR3 in amino acids: CSAEHVGGYTEAFF. CDR3 sequence (DNA): TGCAGCGCTGAACATGTGGGGGGGTACACTGAAGCTTTCTTT. The chain is built from TRBV29-1 and TRBJ1-1, with TRBD1 as a possible D gene (5 bases). The CDR3 is 14 residues long. Germline CDR1 reads SQVTM; CDR2 reads ANQGSEA.

The chain couples TRBV7-2 to TRBJ2-5; 8 bases agree with TRBD1. The DNA end lines up better with TRBJ2-7; the J call may be wrong. Germline CDR1 and CDR2: SGHTA and FQGNSA. The CDR3 is made up of 14 amino acids. The CDR3 nucleotides are TGTGCCAGCAGCTTTAGACAGGGGAGATACGAGCAGTACTTC. The encoded protein is CASSFRQGRYEQYF.

The chain employs TRBV25-1 and TRBJ1-3; D remains unclear. Germline assignment: CDR1 MGHDK and CDR2 SYGVNS. V shed 6 bases and J shed 2 bases, with 11 bases lying between them. The CDR3 has 14 residues. For the CDR3, the DNA is TGTGCCAGCAGCCGAAGGGAGGCTGGAAACACCATATATTTT. Residues: CASSRREAGNTIYF.

CDR3 nucleotides: TGTGCCAGCAGCCAAGAGCGACTAAATACGCAGTATTTT. Translated: CASSQERLNTQYF. V is TRBV4-2 and J is TRBJ2-3; weak D call: TRBD2 (5 bases). V gave up 0 bases and J gave up 7 bases, with 8 bases separating them. Germline CDR1 and CDR2: LGHNA and YNFKEQ. The CDR3 contains 13 residues.

This chain joins TRBV19 and TRBJ2-3, with 8 bases matching TRBD1. The germline V gene encodes CDR1 LNHDA and CDR2 SQIVND (reference sequence). The V and J ends lost 1 base and 5 bases, in that order; junction bases with no gene match: 8. The CDR3 runs 16 residues. This chain's CDR3 is CASSIVQGAGIDTQYF. For the CDR3, the DNA is TGTGCCAGTAGTATAGTCCAGGGGGCTGGGATAGATACGCAGTATTTT.

This sequence joins TRBV19 and TRBJ2-2, with TRBD2 matching 8 bases. The CDR3 consists of 15 residues. Trimming removed 7 bases from V and 9 bases from J; junction bases left unmatched: 13. Germline assignment: CDR1 LNHDA and CDR2 SQIVND (reference sequence). CDR3 DNA: TGTGCCAGTACGGGGGGGGACGGGAGGCCGTGGGAGCTGTTTTTT. As protein: CASTGGDGRPWELFF.

The chain has TRBV6-1 and TRBJ2-5; the D is unclear. The germline gives CDR1 MNHNS, CDR2 SASEGT. The CDR3 length is 12 residues. Trimming pared 2 bases from V and 5 bases from J, leaving 6 bases between. DNA for the CDR3: TGTGCCAGCAGTGAACTAACGGAGACCCAGTACTTC. The encoded protein is CASSELTETQYF.

This chain joins TRBV6-5 and TRBJ2-7, with D possibly matching TRBD2 (6 bases). V was trimmed by 4 bases and J by 2 bases, leaving 15 bases between them. In germline, CDR1 is MNHEY, CDR2 SVGAGI. CDR3 size: 15 residues. The chain's CDR3 is CASSSPGLTPYEQYF. The CDR3 DNA sequence: TGTGCCAGCAGTTCCCCGGGACTCACTCCCTACGAGCAGTACTTC.